Described below is a single T cell receptor beta chain sequence and its context. Its matching antigen is unknown. These data belong to a study of blood T cells in healthy people across ages. General study results and limits: Age advanced and TCR beta diversity per million T cells fell, roughly linearly. TCR beta diversity correlated strongly with naive T cell percentage. Compared with aged donors, long-lived donors showed fewer expanded clones, suggesting selection.

The CDR3 is made up of 14 amino acids. Per the germline V gene, CDR1 is SGHRS and CDR2 is YFSETQ. The V end lost 4 bases, the J end lost 2 bases, and 7 bases lay between the germline ends. Combining a sample-barcoded 5' primer with a J-beta primer mix, a second PCR ran for roughly 7 to 12 cycles. MiXCR, run by TCRdb on the 5' RACE reads, gives a single entry per CDR3 protein. The profile shows about 640,000 distinct CDR3 sequences, 58% of them singletons. Material: blood. The TCR originated in a man aged 60 to 75 in good health. J is TRBJ2-6 and V is TRBV5-1; tentative D call: TRBD2 (5 bases). The CDR3 region is CASSVEAGANVLTF. As DNA, the CDR3 is TGCGCCAGCAGCGTGGAGGCTGGGGCCAACGTCCTGACTTTC.